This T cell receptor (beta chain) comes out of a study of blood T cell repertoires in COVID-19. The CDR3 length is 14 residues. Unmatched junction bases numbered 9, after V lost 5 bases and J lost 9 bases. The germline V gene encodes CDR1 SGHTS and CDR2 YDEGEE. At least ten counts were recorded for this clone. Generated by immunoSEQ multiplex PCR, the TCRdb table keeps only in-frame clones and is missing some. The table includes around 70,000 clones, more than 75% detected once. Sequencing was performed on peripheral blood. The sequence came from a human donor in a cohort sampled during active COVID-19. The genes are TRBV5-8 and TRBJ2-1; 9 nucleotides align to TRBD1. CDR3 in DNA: TGTGCCAGCAGTGGGACAGGGAGGTATGCTGAGCAGTTCTTC. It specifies CASSGTGRYAEQFF. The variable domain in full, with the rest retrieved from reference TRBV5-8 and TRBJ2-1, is EAGVTQSPTHLIKTRGQQATLRCSPISGHTSVYWYQQALGLGLQFLLWYDEGEERNRGNFPPRFSGRQFPNYSSELNVNALELEDSALYLCASSGTGRYAEQFFGPGTRLTVL.